This T cell receptor (beta chain) was sequenced for a study of blood T cell repertoires in COVID-19. Study in general: Material from acute and convalescent COVID-19 was sourced from the United States, Italy and Spain. The cDNA or gDNA used as material had been derived from T cells, B-cell-depleted T cells, or PBMCs.

Authors' processing steps: Using reference gene primer amplification, nucleated cell counts were estimated. The repertoire was sequenced with immunoSEQ multiplex PCR; TCRdb's copy has only in-frame clones and lacks some. From that table come the V and J calls and clone size; the DNA was used to work out D and trimming. The sample consists of about 58,000 clones, about 85% of them appearing once. V lost 3 bases, J lost 4 bases, and 8 bases lay in between. This CDR3 region has 13 residues. Germline loops: CDR1 SGHDN, CDR2 FVKESK. The TCR originated in a man between 35 and 55 years old with active COVID-19. Sequences were obtained from peripheral blood. The V and J genes are TRBV14 and TRBJ2-3; D is uncertain. The CDR3 spells CASSQRNADTQYF. CDR3 DNA: TGTGCCAGCAGCCAGAGGAACGCAGATACGCAGTATTTT. The full variable domain, rest sourced from reference TRBV14 and TRBJ2-3, is EAGVTQFPSHSVIEKGQTVTLRCDPISGHDNLYWYRRVMGKEIKFLLHFVKESKQDESGMPNNRFLAERTGGTYSTLKVQPAELEDSGVYFCASSQRNADTQYFGPGTRLTVL.